This T cell receptor (beta chain) was recorded in a study of Ad26.COV2.S vaccination and SARS-CoV-2 variants. Profiled with immunoSEQ multiplex PCR; TCRdb holds only in-frame clones, not every one. The sample lists around 300,000 clones; around nine tenths were seen once. Regarding treatment: roughly 18 received Ad26.COV2.S at low or high dose, single or two shots; roughly five received placebo; per-sample allocation not given. Sampling happened 63 days after the first vaccine or placebo injection. The CDR3 loop spans 15 amino acids. In germline, CDR1 is LNHDA, CDR2 SQIVND (reference sequence). The V gene lost 3 bases and the J gene lost 7 bases, with 15 bases spanning the gap.

This chain connects TRBV19 to TRBJ1-4, with a possible D match to TRBD1 (5 bases). This TCR was recovered from a person aged 18 to 65 who received the Ad26.COV2.S COVID-19 vaccine or a placebo. The material was peripheral blood, obtained in a trial of Ad26.COV2.S vaccine versus placebo. The CDR3, as DNA: TGTGCCAGTAGTATCGTCGGGGTTAGGGGTGAAAAACTGTTTTTT. Protein sequence: CASSIVGVRGEKLFF.